Described below is a single TCR beta chain sequence and its context. This sample stems from a study of blood T cell repertoires in COVID-19. Germline V gives CDR1 SGHNT, CDR2 YYREEE (reference sequence). The J segment lost 7 bases and the V segment lost 3 bases, leaving 3 bases of the junction unmatched. This CDR3 region has 13 residues. Sequenced by immunoSEQ multiplex PCR; TCRdb stores in-frame clones only, minus some. The table records about 150,000 clones, 65% to 90% of them present only once. The material sequenced was peripheral blood. The chain carries TRBV5-4 and TRBJ1-2, with 10 bases aligning to TRBD1. This TCR derives from a woman aged 45-60 years in a cohort sampled during active or convalescent COVID-19. The CDR3 DNA follows: TGTGCCAGCAGCTCGGGGACAGGGGTTGGCTACACCTTC. It specifies CASSSGTGVGYTF.